This T cell receptor beta chain was observed in a study of T-cell memory formation after mild COVID-19. Study overall: TCR clusters largely stayed donor specific.

Study-wide points: Whether day 37 second-wave clones are SARS-CoV-2-specific was not confirmed. Day 15 to 85 contracting clones showed balanced CD4/CD8; later expanders leaned CD4+.

Via MiXCR, TCRdb re-called the 5' RACE reads, giving one row per CDR3 protein. The table records about 620,000 distinct CDR3 sequences, 15% to 20% of them present only once. As concerns this clonotype: As yet, its antigen is unknown.

This CDR3 has 14 residues. V lost 1 base and J 8 bases, leaving 12 bases between the germline ends. Germline V gene lookup returns CDR1 DFQATT and CDR2 SNEGSKA (reference sequence). This sequence was found in an adult woman who had mild COVID-19 (a few samples of this study predate the infection). Cell type and time point are not known. The chain is built from TRBV20-1 and TRBJ1-6, with a possible D match to TRBD1 (5 bases). Material for sequencing was PBMCs or a T cell subset sorted from them (not recorded which). The CDR3: CSARGDSPYSPLHF. As DNA, the CDR3 is TGCAGTGCTAGAGGCGACAGTCCATATTCACCCCTCCACTTT.